Each of the 30 T cell receptor beta chains below was sequenced from the same sample in a study of T cell responses to AZD1222 COVID-19 vaccine (dated by TCRdb to the early 2020s). Library prep was done by the immunoSEQ multiplex PCR assay. As stored in TCRdb, this immuneACCESS dataset retains in-frame rearrangements with V and J assigned. A fraction of the clones does not appear; measured against another copy, unresolved V genes explain less than half of the discrepancy, and the remainder lacks a known reason. This sample lists 70,000 to 90,000 clones; over 75% were detected once. The ten most abundant clones make up around 10% of the sample. Reading the label with the study, this specimen's time point is: about 28 days (+/-7) after the second vaccine dose. The specimen was peripheral blood, collected 28 days after the second AZD1222 dose. Source of these receptors: an adult who received the AZD1222 COVID-19 vaccine.

The chain has TRBV4-2 and TRBJ2-6, with D hard to call. CDR3 length: 15 amino acids. From germline, CDR1 is LGHNA and CDR2 YNFKEQ. Trimming took 1 base from V and 0 from J, leaving 4 bases between them. CDR3 DNA sequence: TGTGCCAGCAGCCAAGGTCGCTCTGGGGCCAACGTCCTGACTTTC. Amino acid sequence: CASSQGRSGANVLTF.

This clone was seen once. CDR3: CASSPRSFDNEQFF. DNA of the CDR3: TGTGCCAGCAGCCCGCGGAGCTTCGACAATGAGCAGTTCTTC. The rearrangement links TRBV9 to TRBJ2-1; D is ambiguous. Germline V lookup: CDR1 SGDLS, CDR2 YYNGEE. The CDR3 spans 14 residues. Trimming took off 4 bases at V and 5 bases at J, with 13 bases between the two ends.

The V call is TRBV7-3, the J call TRBJ1-1, with D hard to call. Germline CDR1 SGHTA, CDR2 FQGTGA. The ends were cut back, 5 bases at V and 4 bases at J, with 11 bases in the middle. This CDR3 is built from 13 residues. The CDR3 protein is CASSPSKGTEAFF. The CDR3 nucleotides read TGTGCCAGCAGCCCCTCCAAGGGCACTGAAGCTTTCTTT. Together with reference TRBV7-3 and TRBJ1-1, the CDR3 gives the full variable domain: GAGVSQTPSNKVTEKGKYVELRCDPISGHTALYWYRQSLGQGPEFLIYFQGTGAADDSGLPNDRFFAVRPEGSVSTLKIQRTERGDSAVYLCASSPSKGTEAFFGQGTRLTVV.

This chain uses TRBV19 with TRBJ1-2; 9 nucleotides line up with TRBD1. Germline assignment: CDR1 LNHDA and CDR2 SQIVND (reference sequence). This CDR3 contains 16 residues. V was pared by 5 bases and J by 7 bases, with 14 bases of the junction left unmatched. This CDR3 reads CASSFRDRVSPGGYTF. The CDR3 nucleotides are TGTGCCAGTAGTTTTCGGGACAGGGTTTCTCCGGGTGGCTACACCTTC.

The chain joins TRBV7-8 to TRBJ1-3; D not certain. The germline CDR1 and CDR2 sequences are SGHVS and FQNEAQ. V was clipped by 5 bases and J by 4 bases, with 12 bases between them. The CDR3 has 14 residues. The CDR3 is CASSRTKLGNTIYF. CDR3 bases: TGTGCCAGCAGCCGAACGAAGCTAGGAAACACCATATATTTT.

This chain uses TRBV16 with TRBJ1-1, with D unclear. The length of the CDR3 is 15 residues. Trimming removed 0 bases at V and 2 bases at J, with 10 bases between. CDR1 and CDR2 (germline): KGHSY, FQNENV. CDR3 protein: CASSQSRLTNTEAFF. The CDR3 bases are TGTGCCAGCAGCCAATCCCGGCTTACAAACACTGAAGCTTTCTTT.

The rearrangement uses TRBV19 and TRBJ1-6, with 8 bases matching TRBD1. CDR1 is LNHDA, CDR2 SQIVND, per germline (reference sequence). The V segment lost 4 bases and the J segment 9 bases; nucleotides outside the gene matches: 11. This CDR3 has 16 residues. The DNA of the CDR3 is TGTGCCAGTAGTAGAGACAGGGGTTCTTCTGCTTCACCCCTCCACTTT. This gives the protein CASSRDRGSSASPLHF. The variable domain in full, completed from reference TRBV19 and TRBJ1-6, reads DGGITQSPKYLFRKEGQNVTLSCEQNLNHDAMYWYRQDPGQGLRLIYYSQIVNDFQKGDIAEGYSVSREKKESFPLTVTSAQKNPTAFYLCASSRDRGSSASPLHFGNGTRLTVT.

This chain connects TRBV7-9 to TRBJ1-1, with unresolved D. From germline, CDR1 is SEHNR and CDR2 FQNEAQ (reference sequence). Trimming removed 1 base from V and 7 bases from J, with 7 bases in between. The CDR3 extends over 12 amino acids. The DNA for the CDR3 is TGTGCCAGCAGCTTAGGTCTCAGTGAAGCTTTCTTT. Translation gives CASSLGLSEAFF.

The chain combines TRBV2 with TRBJ1-4; TRBD1 aligns across 10 bases. This CDR3 spans 15 amino acids. CDR1 is SNHLY and CDR2 is FYNNEI in the germline V gene. Trimming cost V 6 bases and J 6 bases; bases outside gene matches: 7. The CDR3 sequence is CASRVTGGLDEKLFF. CDR3 nucleotides: TGTGCCAGCAGGGTGACAGGGGGCTTAGATGAAAAACTGTTTTTT.

This chain uses TRBV6-8 with TRBJ1-4; 8 nucleotides agree with TRBD1. This CDR3 contains 15 residues. Germline lookup yields CDR1 MNHGY and CDR2 SAAAGT. V gave up 0 bases and J gave up 8 bases; unmatched junction bases: 5. CDR3 DNA: TGTGCCAGCAGTTACTCGGGCACAGGGGGGGAAAAACTGTTTTTT. Residues: CASSYSGTGGEKLFF.

The J gene is TRBJ1-6, the V gene TRBV19, with 7 bases matching TRBD1. CDR1 and CDR2 (germline): LNHDA, SQIVND (reference sequence). The CDR3 sequence is 13 residues long. The ends lost 5 bases at V and 7 bases at J; junction bases unmatched: 2. The CDR3: CASSSDRNSPLHF. The CDR3 DNA follows: TGTGCCAGTAGTTCGGACAGGAATTCACCCCTCCACTTT.

The chain links TRBV7-6 to TRBJ1-3; TRBD1 is a possible D gene (6 bases). Germline V lookup: CDR1 SGHVS, CDR2 FNYEAQ. Trimming pared 6 bases from V and 2 bases from J, leaving 14 bases between. This CDR3 is 15 amino acids long. CDR3 amino acids: CASRENPGAGNTIYF. The DNA of the CDR3 is TGTGCCAGCAGAGAGAACCCAGGGGCTGGAAACACCATATATTTT. Looking up the rest from reference TRBV7-6 and TRBJ1-3 gives the full variable domain: GAGVSQSPRYKVTKRGQDVALRCDPISGHVSLYWYRQALGQGPEFLTYFNYEAQQDKSGLPNDRFSAERPEGSISTLTIQRTEQRDSAMYRCASRENPGAGNTIYFGEGSWLTVV.

V usage is TRBV2 and J usage is TRBJ1-1; D possibly corresponds to TRBD1 (5 bases). V lost 6 bases, J lost 1 base, and 9 bases lay in between. CDR1 SNHLY and CDR2 FYNNEI come from the germline V gene. CDR3 size: 13 residues. The CDR3: CASRMGGNTEAFF. CDR3 coding DNA: TGTGCCAGCAGGATGGGGGGGAACACTGAAGCTTTCTTT.

The chain carries TRBV24-1 and TRBJ2-3; tentatively, D is TRBD1 (6 bases). Germline V gene lookup returns CDR1 KGHDR and CDR2 SFDVKD. Trimming cost V 4 bases and J 2 bases, with 12 bases left between them. The CDR3 is 15 amino acids. CDR3 DNA sequence: TGTGCCACCAGTGAGGGGACACCTCTCACAGATACGCAGTATTTT. It translates to CATSEGTPLTDTQYF.

J is TRBJ2-2 and V is TRBV4-2, with D possibly being TRBD2 (5 bases). V lost 0 bases and J 1 base, leaving 9 bases between the germline ends. The V gene's germline CDR1 is LGHNA and CDR2 YNFKEQ. This CDR3 is built from 16 residues. In DNA form, the CDR3 reads TGTGCCAGCAGCCAAGATTCTCGGGGGAACACCGGGGAGCTGTTTTTT. Amino acids: CASSQDSRGNTGELFF.

This chain links TRBV6-5 with TRBJ1-2; D is ambiguous. The CDR3 sequence is 14 residues long. CDR1 is MNHEY, CDR2 SVGAGI, per germline. The germline V and J ends were trimmed by 0 bases and 1 base, with 6 bases remaining between them. The CDR3 protein is CASSYSLDNYGYTF. The DNA for the CDR3 is TGTGCCAGCAGTTACTCGCTAGATAACTATGGCTACACCTTC.

The V call is TRBV4-3, the J call TRBJ1-4; TRBD1 is a possible D gene (6 bases). Trimming stripped 4 bases from V and 8 bases from J, with 17 bases between. Germline CDR1 LGHNA, CDR2 YSLEER. The CDR3 runs to 15 residues. This CDR3 is CASSRENRAGEKLFF. CDR3 nucleotide sequence: TGCGCCAGCAGCCGGGAGAACAGGGCGGGGGAAAAACTGTTTTTT.

The chain is built from TRBV7-8 and TRBJ1-4; unclear D gene. Deletions cut 2 bases from V and 6 bases from J, with 4 bases between. This CDR3 has 12 amino acids. CDR1 and CDR2 from the germline V gene are SGHVS and FQNEAQ. CDR3 amino acids: CASSLSYEKLFF. The CDR3, as DNA: TGTGCCAGCAGCTTAAGCTATGAAAAACTGTTTTTT.

This clone has just one count. The rearrangement links TRBV29-1 to TRBJ1-6; possibly TRBD1 for D (5 bases). Trimming removed 8 bases at V and 6 bases at J, with 20 bases between. This CDR3 spans 15 amino acids. Germline V gene lookup returns CDR1 SQVTM and CDR2 ANQGSEA. CDR3 protein: CSLTLGQPSNSPLHF. The DNA for the CDR3 is TGCAGCCTTACTCTCGGACAACCGTCTAATTCACCCCTCCACTTT.

This chain uses TRBV9 with TRBJ1-5, with unresolved D. V shed 3 bases and J shed 2 bases, with 12 bases lying between them. Germline-derived CDR1 and CDR2 are SGDLS and YYNGEE. CDR3 length equals 15 residues. This CDR3 is CASSEGVLGNQPQHF. The DNA for the CDR3 is TGTGCCAGCAGCGAGGGCGTACTGGGCAATCAGCCCCAGCATTTT.

J is TRBJ2-5 and V is TRBV24-1, with 8 bases fitting TRBD2. The CDR3 runs to 15 residues. With 1 base clipped from V and 5 bases from J, the junction kept 5 bases outside the gene matches. The germline V gene encodes CDR1 KGHDR and CDR2 SFDVKD. In DNA, the CDR3 is TGTGCCACCAGTGATTTCGCAGCGGGGGAGGAGACCCAGTACTTC. It specifies CATSDFAAGEETQYF.

There are a few counts of this clone. J is TRBJ1-1 and V is TRBV5-1; D perhaps matches TRBD1 (6 bases). Trimming took off 6 bases at V and 6 bases at J, with 12 bases between the two ends. Germline V gene lookup returns CDR1 SGHRS and CDR2 YFSETQ. The CDR3 covers 12 residues. CDR3 DNA sequence: TGCGCCAGCACCGGGGACACCTCTGAAGCTTTCTTT. Encoded protein: CASTGDTSEAFF.

In its sample, this clone was seen once. The chain carries TRBV6-5 and TRBJ1-2; D not certain. CDR1 and CDR2 (germline): MNHEY, SVGAGI. This CDR3 is built from 14 residues. Trimming left V 7 bases short and J 4 bases short, with 16 bases between. The CDR3 bases are TGTGCCAGCACCACGGAGAATAACCCCTATGGCTACACCTTC. Amino acid sequence: CASTTENNPYGYTF.

This clone was seen a single time. J is TRBJ2-1 and V is TRBV7-2; D unclear. The CDR3 has 12 residues. CDR1 and CDR2 (germline): SGHTA, FQGNSA. V shed 5 bases and J shed 6 bases, with 8 bases lying between them. The CDR3 region is CASSPLSNEQFF. The CDR3 coding sequence is TGTGCCAGCAGCCCGCTTTCCAATGAGCAGTTCTTC.

The V call is TRBV9, the J call TRBJ2-7; D remains unclear. The CDR3 covers 14 residues. In germline, CDR1 is SGDLS, CDR2 YYNGEE. V was trimmed by 2 bases and J by 6 bases, leaving 15 bases between them. In nucleotides, the CDR3 is TGTGCCAGCAGCGTGGGCCCCTCCGGGTCCGAGCAGTACTTC. Residues: CASSVGPSGSEQYF.

The J gene is TRBJ1-3, the V gene TRBV4-1, with no clear D. This CDR3 has 13 residues. Germline V gene lookup returns CDR1 MGHRA and CDR2 YSYEKL. The V gene lost 0 bases and the J gene lost 5 bases, with 5 bases spanning the gap. The CDR3 DNA reads as TGCGCCAGCAGCCAAGATGTTAGAAACACCATATATTTT. Residues: CASSQDVRNTIYF.

The chain joins TRBV6-5 to TRBJ1-2, with D tentatively TRBD1 (5 bases). The CDR3 runs to 13 residues. Germline V gene data show CDR1 as MNHEY and CDR2 as SVGAGI. The V end was cut by 6 bases, the J end by 8 bases, with 16 bases between. In DNA, the CDR3 is TGTGCCAGCAGCCGCGCCGGGGCTGGGGGCTACACCTTC. Its protein is CASSRAGAGGYTF.

The chain joins TRBV7-8 to TRBJ2-2; possibly TRBD2 for D (6 bases). Germline values: CDR1 SGHVS, CDR2 FQNEAQ. V dropped 2 bases and J dropped 0 bases, with 10 bases sitting between them. The CDR3 loop spans 16 amino acids. The CDR3 DNA reads as TGTGCCAGCAGCTTACGGGGAGGCCCGAACACCGGGGAGCTGTTTTTT. Translating gives CASSLRGGPNTGELFF.

J is TRBJ1-1 and V is TRBV6-2 or TRBV6-3; perhaps TRBD1 as D (5 bases). V was pared by 2 bases and J by 7 bases, with 14 bases between. Germline CDR1 MNHEY, CDR2 SVGEGT. This CDR3 has 14 amino acids. The CDR3 DNA sequence: TGTGCCAGCAGTTACGGGGGATCGGTGGTTGAAGCTTTCTTT. Its protein is CASSYGGSVVEAFF.

The V call is TRBV28, the J call TRBJ1-2, with 7 bases that match TRBD1. Trimming cost V 6 bases and J 8 bases; bases outside gene matches: 12. Germline V CDR1 and CDR2: MDHEN, SYDVKM. The CDR3 is 14 residues long. In DNA form, the CDR3 reads TGTGCCAGCAGGCCTAGCGCAGGGGGGAGCGGCTACACCTTC. It yields the protein CASRPSAGGSGYTF.